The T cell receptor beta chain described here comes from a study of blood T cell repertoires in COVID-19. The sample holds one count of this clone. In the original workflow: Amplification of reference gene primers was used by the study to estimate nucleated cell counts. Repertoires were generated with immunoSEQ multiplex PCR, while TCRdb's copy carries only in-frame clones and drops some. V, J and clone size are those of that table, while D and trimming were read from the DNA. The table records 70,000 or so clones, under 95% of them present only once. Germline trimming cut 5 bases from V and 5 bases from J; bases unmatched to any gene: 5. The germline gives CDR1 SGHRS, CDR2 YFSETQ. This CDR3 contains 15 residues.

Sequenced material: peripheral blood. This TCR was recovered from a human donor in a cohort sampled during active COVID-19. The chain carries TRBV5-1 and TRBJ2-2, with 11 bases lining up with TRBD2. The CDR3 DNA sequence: TGCGCCAGCAGTACTAGCGGGAGCGGAACCGGGGAGCTGTTTTTT. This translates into CASSTSGSGTGELFF.